This T cell receptor beta chain was captured by sequencing in a study of regulatory T cells in long-lasting Graves disease. Time point reported: newly diagnosed GD, antithyroid drugs for less than 3 months. From RNA extracted from PBMCs, the TCR library was made. An endocrinology unit in Xi'an, China, supplied the patients. CDR3 size: 14 residues. Germline-derived CDR1 and CDR2 are SGHRS and YFSETQ. Unmatched junction bases numbered 8, after V lost 3 bases and J lost 6 bases. Study results and limitations: Sharing of public clonotypes was greater in persistent patients (more than 2,500) than in new patients (around 880). Persistent-disease Graves' patients showed less TCR diversity than new cases. With persistent disease, TRBV28, TRBJ1-2 and TRBJ2-5 were the favored segments.

Investigators prepared the TCR beta libraries by applying iRepertoire HTBI primers and Arm-PCR of CDR3 regions. Each CDR3 protein is one row after TCRdb ran MiXCR on the multiplex PCR reads. Here the sample spans under 300,000 distinct CDR3 sequences, 20% being singletons. This clonotype was detected many times. Its antigen is unidentified. Material: peripheral blood mononuclear cells (PBMCs), obtained at new diagnosis, from a patient treated with antithyroid drugs. V gene TRBV5-1 combines with J gene TRBJ1-1, with 7 bases that match TRBD1. The receptor was derived from a female donor with Graves disease. This CDR3 reads CASSSTQGLPEAFF. CDR3 sequence (DNA): TGCGCCAGCAGCTCTACACAGGGGTTGCCTGAAGCTTTCTTT. The whole variable domain, remainder taken from reference TRBV5-1 and TRBJ1-1, is KAGVTQTPRYLIKTRGQQVTLSCSPISGHRSVSWYQQTPGQGLQFLFEYFSETQRNKGNFPGRFSGRQFSNSRSEMNVSTLELGDSALYLCASSSTQGLPEAFFGQGTRLTVV.